One and the same sample provided the 11 T cell receptor beta chains below, sequenced in a study of blood T cells in healthy people across ages. It was with a sample-barcoded 5' primer and a J-beta primer mix that a second PCR of roughly 7 to 11 cycles was run. MiXCR was run by TCRdb on the 5' RACE reads, yielding one entry per CDR3 protein. The sample consists of a few hundred thousand distinct CDR3 sequences, 25% to 30% of them appearing once. Sequencing was carried out using blood. The receptors stem from a woman aged 65 to 85 in good health.

This clonotype was seen a few times. The rearrangement links TRBV2 to TRBJ2-5; D unclear. The germline V gene encodes CDR1 SNHLY and CDR2 FYNNEI. The ends were cut back, 4 bases at V and 1 base at J, with 10 bases in the middle. This CDR3 spans 14 amino acids. This CDR3 reads CASSVTGPQETQYF. For the CDR3, the DNA is TGTGCCAGCAGTGTGACCGGGCCCCAAGAGACCCAGTACTTC. The full variable domain, completed using reference TRBV2 and TRBJ2-5, is EPEVTQTPSHQVTQMGQEVILRCVPISNHLYFYWYRQILGQKVEFLVSFYNNEISEKSEIFDDQFSVERPDGSNFTLKIRSTKLEDSAMYFCASSVTGPQETQYFGPGTRLLVL.

This clonotype has only one observation. The rearrangement links TRBV6-6 to TRBJ1-5; maybe TRBD1 (6 bases). This CDR3 has 14 residues. V lost 5 bases and J lost 6, with 14 bases in between. Germline lookup yields CDR1 MNHNY and CDR2 SVGAGI (reference sequence). CDR3 loop: CASSPTGLSQPQHF. CDR3 nucleotides: TGTGCCAGCAGTCCCACAGGGTTATCTCAGCCCCAGCATTTT.

The CDR3 DNA sequence: TGCAGTACTAATCCCAAGGGGGCAGGACAACCCCAGCATTTT. Its translation is CSTNPKGAGQPQHF. The chain combines TRBV20-1 with TRBJ1-5, with TRBD1 matching 7 bases. The CDR3 length is 14 residues. Trimming at V came to 8 bases and at J to 10 bases, leaving 17 bases not matched to a gene. CDR1 is DFQATT, CDR2 SNEGSKA, per germline (reference sequence).

V and J are TRBV7-2 and TRBJ2-7, with TRBD2 matching 8 bases. The CDR3 extends over 16 amino acids. The ends lost 5 bases at V and 6 bases at J; junction bases unmatched: 15. CDR1 is SGHTA, CDR2 FQGNSA, per germline. As DNA, the CDR3 is TGTGCCAGCAGCCGCTCGGCGGGACTAGTCTCTGCCGAGCAGTACTTC. Translated: CASSRSAGLVSAEQYF.

J is TRBJ1-5 and V is TRBV15; D is unresolved. Trimming left V 1 base short and J 0 bases short, with 7 bases between. CDR3 length equals 15 residues. Looked up from germline, CDR1 is LNHNV and CDR2 is YYDKDF (reference sequence). This chain's CDR3 is CATSRGEVSNQPQHF. In DNA form, the CDR3 reads TGTGCCACCAGCAGAGGGGAGGTTAGCAATCAGCCCCAGCATTTT.

This rearrangement joins TRBV5-1 to TRBJ2-1, with 7 bases fitting TRBD2. This CDR3 is 15 amino acids long. Germline loops: CDR1 SGHRS, CDR2 YFSETQ. V lost 6 bases, J lost 2 bases, and 8 bases stayed unmatched. CDR3 DNA sequence: TGCGCCAGCAAGCAATCGGGACTACCCTACAATGAGCAGTTCTTC. Its translation: CASKQSGLPYNEQFF.

The chain uses TRBV20-1 and TRBJ2-4; 8 bases match TRBD1. This CDR3 contains 15 residues. Looked up from germline, CDR1 is DFQATT and CDR2 is SNEGSKA (reference sequence). J lost 6 bases, V lost 0 bases, and 7 bases had no gene match. The CDR3 sequence is CSAREPDRVANIQYF. In nucleotides, the CDR3 is TGCAGTGCTAGAGAACCGGACAGGGTAGCAAACATTCAGTACTTC.

The V gene is TRBV20-1, the J gene TRBJ1-1; D possibly corresponds to TRBD1 (6 bases). CDR3 length: 14 residues. Trimming removed 3 bases at V and 1 base at J, with 12 bases between. Germline assignment: CDR1 DFQATT and CDR2 SNEGSKA (reference sequence). The CDR3 sequence is CSASWGRSNTEAFF. DNA of the CDR3: TGCAGTGCTAGCTGGGGGCGGTCGAACACTGAAGCTTTCTTT.

The chain is built from TRBV7-2 and TRBJ2-1; D is unclear. The germline V and J ends were trimmed by 5 bases and 3 bases, with 11 bases remaining between them. CDR1 is SGHTA and CDR2 is FQGNSA in the germline V gene. This CDR3 spans 14 amino acids. In DNA, the CDR3 is TGTGCCAGCAGCCCAGGCAGCGACTACAATGAGCAGTTCTTC. This gives the protein CASSPGSDYNEQFF.

The chain is built from TRBV3-1 and TRBJ1-6, with 7 bases that match TRBD1. V trimming: 6 bases; J trimming: 8 bases; junction bases outside the gene matches: 10. The CDR3 has 15 amino acids. Germline CDR1 and CDR2: LGHDT and YNNKEL (reference sequence). The CDR3 region has the DNA TGTGCCAGCAGTCGACAGGGTTCGAGTCATTCACCCCTCCACTTT. It yields the protein CASSRQGSSHSPLHF.

This clonotype has more than one count but fewer than ten. This rearrangement joins TRBV29-1 to TRBJ1-4; unclear D gene. Trimming cost V 0 bases and J 7 bases, with 9 bases left between them. The CDR3 runs to 13 residues. In germline, CDR1 is SQVTM, CDR2 ANQGSEA. The CDR3, as DNA: TGCAGCGTTGAAGAAGGTTACGGTGAAAAACTGTTTTTT. This encodes CSVEEGYGEKLFF.